This T cell receptor (beta chain) was sequenced during a study of regulatory T cells in long-lasting Graves disease. As for time point: newly diagnosed GD, antithyroid drugs for less than 3 months. The TCR library was made from RNA that had been extracted from PBMCs in TRIzol. This clonotype was seen repeatedly, ten times or more. Assembly of TCR beta libraries relied on iRepertoire HTBI primers together with Arm-PCR of CDR3 regions. MiXCR, run by TCRdb on the multiplex PCR reads, gives a single entry per CDR3 protein. The sample lists some 560,000 distinct CDR3 sequences, about 15% occurring once. CDR1 SGDLS and CDR2 YYNGEE come from the germline V gene. The CDR3 sequence is 14 residues long. The V and J ends lost 0 bases and 2 bases respectively, with 8 bases between them. These data are also associated with another study on T cells in Graves' hyperthyroidism and ophthalmopathy. That study reports: Stable hyperthyroidism: no ophthalmopathy progression over 18 months of follow-up.

The sample was peripheral blood mononuclear cells (PBMCs), taken at new diagnosis, from a patient treated with antithyroid drugs. This clonotype originated in a woman in her forties or fifties with Graves disease. The V and J genes are TRBV9 and TRBJ2-5; tentatively, D is TRBD2 (5 bases). CDR3 loop: CASSVGGSQETQYF. The CDR3 DNA reads as TGTGCCAGCAGCGTAGGAGGGTCTCAAGAGACCCAGTACTTC.